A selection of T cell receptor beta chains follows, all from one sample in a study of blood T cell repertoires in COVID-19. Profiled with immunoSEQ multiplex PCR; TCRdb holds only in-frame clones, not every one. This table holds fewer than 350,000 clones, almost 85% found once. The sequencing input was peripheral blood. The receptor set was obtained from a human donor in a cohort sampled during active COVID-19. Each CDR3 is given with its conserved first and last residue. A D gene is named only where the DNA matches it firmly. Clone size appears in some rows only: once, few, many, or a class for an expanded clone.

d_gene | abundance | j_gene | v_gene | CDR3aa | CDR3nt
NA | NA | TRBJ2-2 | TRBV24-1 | CATSDRSTNTGELFF | TGTGCCACTAGTGACAGGTCAACGAACACCGGGGAGCTGTTTTTT
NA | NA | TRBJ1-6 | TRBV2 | CASSEDGQNSPLHF | TGTGCCAGCAGCGAGGACGGACAAAATTCACCCCTCCACTTT
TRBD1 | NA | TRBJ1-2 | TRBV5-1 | CASSWGGTGLNYGYTF | TGCGCCAGCAGCTGGGGCGGGACAGGGCTTAACTATGGCTACACCTTC
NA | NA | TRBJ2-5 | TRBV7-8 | CASSPGEGRGDQYF | TGTGCCAGCAGCCCCGGCGAGGGGAGGGGGGACCAGTACTTC
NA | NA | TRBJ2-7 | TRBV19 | CASSIVASDYEQYF | TGTGCCAGTAGTATAGTGGCTAGCGACTACGAGCAGTACTTC
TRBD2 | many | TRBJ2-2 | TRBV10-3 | CAISAGGSRGELFF | TGTGCCATCAGTGCGGGGGGATCCCGGGGGGAGCTGTTTTTT
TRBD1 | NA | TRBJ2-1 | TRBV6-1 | CASSENRGTYAHNEQFF | TGTGCCAGCAGTGAGAACAGGGGGACGTACGCTCACAATGAGCAGTTCTTC
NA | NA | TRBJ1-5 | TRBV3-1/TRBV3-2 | CASSGREGGNQPQHF | TGTGCCAGCAGCGGCCGGGAAGGTGGCAATCAGCCCCAGCATTTT
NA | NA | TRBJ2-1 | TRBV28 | CASRLYHEQFF | TGTGCCAGCAGACTTTATCATGAGCAGTTCTTC
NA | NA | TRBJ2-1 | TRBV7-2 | CASSLDRNYNEQFF | TGTGCCAGCAGCTTAGACAGGAACTACAATGAGCAGTTCTTC
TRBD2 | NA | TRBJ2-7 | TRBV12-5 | CASGREAGYEQYF | TGTGCTAGTGGTCGGGAGGCAGGCTACGAGCAGTACTTC
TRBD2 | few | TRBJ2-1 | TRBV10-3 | CAIRREGNLGNEQFF | TGTGCCATCAGGAGGGAGGGGAACCTAGGGAATGAGCAGTTCTTC
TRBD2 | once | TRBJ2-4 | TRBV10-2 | CASSSGTSGGAKNIQYF | TGCGCCAGCAGTTCCGGGACTAGCGGGGGAGCCAAAAACATTCAGTACTTC
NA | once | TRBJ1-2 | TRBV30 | CAWTPRGRLSYGYTF | TGTGCCTGGACACCTAGGGGTAGGCTTTCGTATGGCTACACCTTC
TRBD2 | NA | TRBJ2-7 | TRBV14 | CASSSLTSGYLREQYF | TGTGCCAGCAGCTCACTCACTAGCGGATACCTACGAGAGCAGTACTTC
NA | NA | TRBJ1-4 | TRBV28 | CASSLHSGSTNEKLFF | TGTGCCAGCAGTTTACACAGTGGCTCAACTAATGAAAAACTGTTTTTT
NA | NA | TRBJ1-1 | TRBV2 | CASSEQRGTEAFF | TGTGCCAGCAGTGAACAACGAGGCACTGAAGCTTTCTTT
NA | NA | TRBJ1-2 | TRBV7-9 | CASSLGQGYGYTF | TGTGCCAGCAGCTTAGGTCAGGGATATGGCTACACCTTC
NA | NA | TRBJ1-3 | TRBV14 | CASSQSLNTIYF | TGTGCCAGCAGCCAAAGCCTAAACACCATATATTTT
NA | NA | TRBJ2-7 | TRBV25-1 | CASSVVRVPPNEQYF | TGTGCCAGCAGTGTTGTCCGGGTCCCTCCCAACGAGCAGTACTTC
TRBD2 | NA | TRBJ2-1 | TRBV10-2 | CASSGPSGGYEQFF | TGCGCCAGCAGTGGCCCTAGCGGAGGCTATGAGCAGTTCTTC
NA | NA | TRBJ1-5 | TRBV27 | CASSPQDSNQPQHF | TGTGCCAGCAGTCCTCAGGATAGCAATCAGCCCCAGCATTTT
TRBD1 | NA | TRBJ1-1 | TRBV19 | CASSFSGQQAFF | TGTGCCAGTAGTTTTTCGGGACAGCAAGCTTTCTTT
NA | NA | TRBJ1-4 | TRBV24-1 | CATPRGRATMGGTNEKLFF | TGTGCCACCCCTCGGGGCAGGGCAACTATGGGGGGAACTAATGAAAAACTGTTTTTT
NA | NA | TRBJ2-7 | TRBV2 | CASGLQDSYEQYF | TGTGCCAGCGGCTTACAGGACTCCTACGAGCAGTACTTC
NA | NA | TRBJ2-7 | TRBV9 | CASSVQGRSGEQYF | TGTGCCAGCAGCGTCCAGGGGCGGTCGGGAGAGCAGTACTTC
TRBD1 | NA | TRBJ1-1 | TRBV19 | CASSVPTRTGGMNTEAFF | TGTGCCAGTAGTGTTCCTACGAGGACAGGGGGCATGAACACTGAAGCTTTCTTT
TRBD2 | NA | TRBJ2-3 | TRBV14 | CASSQELAGGDTQYF | TGTGCCAGCAGCCAAGAACTAGCGGGGGGTGATACGCAGTATTTT
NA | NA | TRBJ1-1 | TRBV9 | CASSGPRNTEAFF | TGTGCCAGCAGCGGACCTAGAAACACTGAAGCTTTCTTT
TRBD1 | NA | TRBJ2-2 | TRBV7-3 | CASSDLGQVNGELFF | TGTGCCAGCAGCGACCTGGGACAGGTGAACGGGGAGCTGTTTTTT
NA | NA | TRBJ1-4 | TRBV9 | CASRGGANEKLFF | TGTGCCAGCAGGGGGGGTGCTAATGAAAAACTGTTTTTT
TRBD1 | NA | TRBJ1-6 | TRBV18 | CASSLGQQNSYNSPLHF | TGTGCCAGCTCGCTGGGACAGCAAAACTCCTATAATTCACCCCTCCACTTT
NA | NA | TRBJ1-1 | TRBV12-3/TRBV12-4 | CASSPVRTEAFF | TGTGCCAGCAGTCCCGTGCGCACTGAAGCTTTCTTT
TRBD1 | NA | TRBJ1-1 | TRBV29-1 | CSEIQGTEAFF | TGCAGTGAAATACAGGGGACTGAAGCTTTCTTT
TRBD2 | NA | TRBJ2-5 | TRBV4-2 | CASSQPPGGQETQYF | TGTGCCAGCAGCCAGCCACCGGGGGGCCAAGAGACCCAGTACTTC
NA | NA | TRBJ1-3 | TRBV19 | CASTRTVSGNTIYF | TGTGCCAGCACAAGGACAGTCTCTGGAAACACCATATATTTT
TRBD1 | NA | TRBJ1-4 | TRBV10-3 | CAIRPGTGVEKLFF | TGTGCCATCAGACCCGGGACAGGGGTTGAAAAACTGTTTTTT
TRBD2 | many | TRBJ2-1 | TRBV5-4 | CASSLPGDYMASGGEQFF | TGTGCCAGCAGCTTACCCGGGGATTACATGGCCTCGGGGGGTGAGCAGTTCTTC
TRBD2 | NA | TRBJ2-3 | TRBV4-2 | CASSQDPGRGTDTQYF | TGTGCCAGCAGCCAAGACCCGGGGCGGGGGACAGATACGCAGTATTTT
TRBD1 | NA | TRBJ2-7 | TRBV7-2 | CASSLEGRGLSYEQYF | TGTGCCAGCAGCTTAGAGGGCAGGGGGCTTTCCTACGAGCAGTACTTC
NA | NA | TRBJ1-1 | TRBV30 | CAWSGEWATEAFF | TGTGCCTGGAGTGGGGAGTGGGCCACTGAAGCTTTCTTT
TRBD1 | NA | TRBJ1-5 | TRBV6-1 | CASSEIGGQVNQPQHF | TGTGCCAGCAGTGAAATAGGAGGACAGGTAAATCAGCCCCAGCATTTT
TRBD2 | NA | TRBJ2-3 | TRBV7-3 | CASRGENTDTQYF | TGTGCCAGCCGGGGGGAAAACACAGATACGCAGTATTTT
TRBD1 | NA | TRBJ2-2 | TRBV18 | CASSPRDRGLTGELFF | TGTGCCAGCTCACCCCGGGACAGGGGGCTCACCGGGGAGCTGTTTTTT
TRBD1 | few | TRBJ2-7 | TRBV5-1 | CASSRTGVGYEQYF | TGCGCCAGCAGCCGGACAGGGGTAGGCTACGAGCAGTACTTC
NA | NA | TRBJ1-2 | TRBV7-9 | CASSPGSPYGYTF | TGTGCCAGCAGCCCGGGGTCCCCGTATGGCTACACCTTC
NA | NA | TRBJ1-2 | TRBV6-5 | CALGGQFSYGYTF | TGTGCCCTGGGGGGGCAGTTTAGCTATGGCTACACCTTC
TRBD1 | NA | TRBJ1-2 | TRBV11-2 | CASSSDRVYHGYTF | TGTGCCAGCAGCTCGGACAGGGTATACCATGGCTACACCTTC
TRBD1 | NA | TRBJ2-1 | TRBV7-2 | CASSRWTGGDEQFF | TGTGCCAGCAGCCGTTGGACAGGGGGTGATGAGCAGTTCTTC
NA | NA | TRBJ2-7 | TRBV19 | CASSMGRRGYEQYF | TGTGCCAGTAGTATGGGGCGCCGCGGCTACGAGCAGTACTTC
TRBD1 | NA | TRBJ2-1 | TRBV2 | CARGQGSSNEQFF | TGTGCCAGAGGACAGGGATCATCCAATGAGCAGTTCTTC
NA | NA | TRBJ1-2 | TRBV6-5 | CASSSPGDYYGYTF | TGTGCCAGCAGTTCCCCGGGGGACTACTATGGCTACACCTTC
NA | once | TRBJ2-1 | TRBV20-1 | CSATLGGQQFF | TGCAGTGCCACCCTTGGCGGGCAGCAGTTCTTC
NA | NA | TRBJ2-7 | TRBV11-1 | CASSLSRVWDEQYF | TGTGCCAGCAGCTTATCCAGGGTTTGGGACGAGCAGTACTTC
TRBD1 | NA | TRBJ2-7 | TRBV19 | CASSIGGQGYYEQYF | TGTGCCAGTAGTATAGGTGGACAGGGATACTACGAGCAGTACTTC